Each of the 18 T cell receptor beta chains below was sequenced from the same sample in a study of early T cells in non-severe SARS-CoV-2 infection. TCRdb fed the 5' RACE reads into MiXCR, producing one record per CDR3 protein. The table lists under 85,000 distinct CDR3 sequences, 8.5% to 10% of them singletons, with 4.5% to 6.5% in the top ten. Source material: whole blood. These receptors were collected from an adult who was a healthcare worker with PCR-confirmed SARS-CoV-2 infection or an uninfected control (not recorded which).

V and J are TRBV20-1 and TRBJ2-7; a weak D match, TRBD2 (6 bases). The CDR3 covers 15 residues. Germline V gives CDR1 DFQATT, CDR2 SNEGSKA (reference sequence). Trimming left V 6 bases short and J 4 bases short, with 22 bases between. The CDR3 region is CSALLAASSRYEQYF. The CDR3 nucleotides read TGCAGTGCACTACTAGCCGCCTCATCTCGGTACGAGCAGTACTTC.

This sequence joins TRBV6-5 and TRBJ1-3; D not resolved. V lost 2 bases and J 4 bases, leaving 6 bases between the germline ends. CDR1 and CDR2 (germline): MNHEY, SVGAGI. This CDR3 spans 13 amino acids. The CDR3 protein is CASSYRLGNTIYF. The CDR3 region has the DNA TGTGCCAGCAGTTACCGACTCGGAAACACCATATATTTT.

This clonotype was seen repeatedly, ten times or more. The rearrangement links TRBV20-1 to TRBJ2-2; 10 positions agree with TRBD1. J lost 6 bases, V lost 0 bases, and 13 bases had no gene match. Germline V gene sequence: CDR1 DFQATT, CDR2 SNEGSKA (reference sequence). The CDR3 is made up of 18 amino acids. CDR3 sequence (DNA): TGCAGTGCTAGAGACCCAACCTCCGGGACAGGGGTCCCCGGGGAGCTGTTTTTT. Its protein product is CSARDPTSGTGVPGELFF.

The chain joins TRBV4-1 to TRBJ2-6; 9 positions match TRBD1. There are 18 residues in the CDR3. Losses at the gene ends were 0 bases for V and 4 bases for J; bases not matched to a gene: 7. In germline, CDR1 is MGHRA, CDR2 YSYEKL. This chain's CDR3 is CASSQDRGTGTGANVLTF. CDR3 nucleotides: TGCGCCAGCAGCCAAGATCGAGGGACAGGGACCGGGGCCAACGTCCTGACTTTC.

The sample holds a few counts of this clonotype. The V gene is TRBV2, the J gene TRBJ2-7, with 14 positions matching TRBD2. CDR1 and CDR2 from the germline V gene are SNHLY and FYNNEI. The CDR3 is 15 residues long. J was trimmed by 6 bases and V by 5 bases; bases with no gene match: 6. Here the CDR3 DNA reads TGTGCCAGCAGTCCGGGACTAGCGGGAGAAGGCGAGCAGTACTTC. Translating it yields CASSPGLAGEGEQYF.

The J gene is TRBJ2-1, the V gene TRBV27; 7 bases fit TRBD2. V was clipped by 7 bases and J by 9 bases; unmatched bases: 6. The CDR3 spans 12 residues. CDR1 is MNHEY and CDR2 is SMNVEV in the germline V gene (reference sequence). CDR3 sequence reads: CASMTGGSEQFF. DNA of the CDR3: TGTGCCAGCATGACTGGCGGGAGTGAGCAGTTCTTC.

At least ten counts were recorded for this clonotype. V and J are TRBV30 and TRBJ1-5; maybe TRBD1 (6 bases). Germline CDR1 and CDR2: GTSNPN and SVGIG (reference sequence). This CDR3 has 16 amino acids. V dropped 0 bases and J dropped 0 bases, with 12 bases sitting between them. Here the CDR3 reads CAWSVRGRGSNQPQHF. The CDR3 DNA reads as TGTGCCTGGAGTGTACGGGGGCGTGGTAGCAATCAGCCCCAGCATTTT.

In this sample, this clonotype turned up many times. This chain joins TRBV7-9 and TRBJ2-2; no clear D gene. From germline, CDR1 is SEHNR and CDR2 FQNEAQ (reference sequence). CDR3 size: 13 residues. With 2 bases removed from V and 7 bases from J, the gap between germline ends came to 8 bases. CDR3 sequence (DNA): TGTGCCAGCAGCTTATTGCGTGACGGGGAGCTGTTTTTT. Translating gives CASSLLRDGELFF.

Comment on this clonotype: This may be a read error, as it is one base from a much larger clone. The chain couples TRBV11-2 to TRBJ2-5; a possible D gene is TRBD1 (6 bases). Germline CDR1 and CDR2: SGHAT and FQNNGV. With 5 bases removed from V and 6 bases from J, the gap between germline ends came to 19 bases. This CDR3 comprises 15 residues. This chain's CDR3 is CASSHLGTGKQTQYF. CDR3 DNA: TGTGCCAGCAGCCACCTCGGTACAGGGAAGCAGACCCAGTACTTC.

The chain is built from TRBV10-3 and TRBJ2-7, with 10 positions matching TRBD1. Unmatched junction bases numbered 7, after V lost 6 bases and J lost 5 bases. The V gene's germline CDR1 is ENHRY and CDR2 SYGVKD. The CDR3 contains 14 residues. CDR3 in amino acids: CAISYSTGGHEQYF. The DNA of the CDR3 is TGTGCCATCAGCTACTCGACAGGGGGCCACGAGCAGTACTTC.

This clonotype was picked up a small number of times. J is TRBJ1-4 and V is TRBV7-9; unclear D gene. Germline V gene lookup returns CDR1 SEHNR and CDR2 FQNEAQ (reference sequence). V was cut by 4 bases and J by 8 bases, with 17 bases left in between. The CDR3 extends over 15 amino acids. The CDR3 DNA is TGTGCCAGCAGCTCCGTCGGCCAGCGAGCCGAAAAACTGTTTTTT. Translation gives CASSSVGQRAEKLFF.

There are many counts of this clonotype. The V and J genes are TRBV18 and TRBJ2-7; 7 bases line up with TRBD1. The CDR3 extends over 15 amino acids. V was pared by 5 bases and J by 2 bases, with 9 bases of the junction left unmatched. Germline lookup yields CDR1 KGHSH and CDR2 LQKENI. CDR3 sequence (DNA): TGTGCCAGCTCATCGGGACAGTTAGGAGCCTACGAGCAGTACTTC. Translated: CASSSGQLGAYEQYF.

This chain connects TRBV3-1 to TRBJ2-5; D gene unclear. Germline loops: CDR1 LGHDT, CDR2 YNNKEL (reference sequence). The CDR3 has 14 residues. Trimming removed 1 base at V and 1 base at J, with 7 bases between. The CDR3 DNA reads TGTGCCAGCAGCCAAGCCGGGTTCCAAGAGACCCAGTACTTC. It codes for CASSQAGFQETQYF.

This clonotype was detected ten times or more. V is TRBV6-1 and J is TRBJ1-5; D possibly corresponds to TRBD1 (6 bases). V shed 4 bases and J shed 3 bases, with 7 bases lying between them. This CDR3 is built from 13 residues. The germline V gene encodes CDR1 MNHNS and CDR2 SASEGT. The CDR3 protein is CASSGTDNQPQHF. The CDR3 DNA sequence: TGTGCCAGCAGTGGGACAGACAATCAGCCCCAGCATTTT.

This clonotype has a count of ten or more. This rearrangement joins TRBV12-3 or TRBV12-4 to TRBJ2-1, with unresolved D. The length of the CDR3 is 14 residues. V shed 7 bases and J shed 0 bases, with 10 bases lying between them. Written as DNA, the CDR3 is TGTGCCAGCACCAAACGTAGCTCCTACAATGAGCAGTTCTTC. Encoded protein: CASTKRSSYNEQFF.

The chain carries TRBV29-1 and TRBJ2-5; TRBD2 is a possible D gene (5 bases). The CDR3 has 11 residues. Germline V gene lookup returns CDR1 SQVTM and CDR2 ANQGSEA. The V end was cut by 8 bases, the J end by 3 bases, with 10 bases between. The CDR3 bases are TGCAGCTTGGACTTTGAAGAGACCCAGTACTTC. Encoded protein: CSLDFEETQYF.

This clonotype was seen at least ten times. The genes are TRBV9 and TRBJ2-3; D is unresolved. Trimming pared 3 bases from V and 0 bases from J, leaving 8 bases between. The CDR3 sequence is 14 residues long. CDR1 SGDLS and CDR2 YYNGEE come from the germline V gene. In DNA form, the CDR3 reads TGTGCCAGCAGCGCACAGCCGAGCACAGATACGCAGTATTTT. Amino acids: CASSAQPSTDTQYF.

Ten or more counts support this clonotype. The chain is built from TRBV6-2 or TRBV6-3 and TRBJ2-1, with no clear D. Trimming took off 4 bases at V and 8 bases at J, with 9 bases between the two ends. The germline gives CDR1 MNHEY, CDR2 SVGEGT. The CDR3 extends over 12 amino acids. The CDR3 reads CASSFVVYEQFF. CDR3 DNA: TGTGCCAGCAGTTTCGTAGTCTATGAGCAGTTCTTC.